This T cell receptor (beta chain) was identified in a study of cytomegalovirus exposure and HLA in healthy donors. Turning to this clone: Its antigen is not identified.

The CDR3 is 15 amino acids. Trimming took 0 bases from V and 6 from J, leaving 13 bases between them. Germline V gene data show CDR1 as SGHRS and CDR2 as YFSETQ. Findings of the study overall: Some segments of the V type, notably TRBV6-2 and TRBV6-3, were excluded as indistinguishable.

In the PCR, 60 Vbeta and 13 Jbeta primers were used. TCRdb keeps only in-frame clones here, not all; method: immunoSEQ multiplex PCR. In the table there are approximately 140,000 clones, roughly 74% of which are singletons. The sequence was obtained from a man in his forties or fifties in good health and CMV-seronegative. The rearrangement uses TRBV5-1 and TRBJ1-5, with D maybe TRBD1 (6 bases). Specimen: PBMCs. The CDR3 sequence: CASSLVGGGGQPQHF. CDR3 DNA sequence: TGCGCCAGCAGCTTGGTTGGGGGGGGCGGTCAGCCCCAGCATTTT.